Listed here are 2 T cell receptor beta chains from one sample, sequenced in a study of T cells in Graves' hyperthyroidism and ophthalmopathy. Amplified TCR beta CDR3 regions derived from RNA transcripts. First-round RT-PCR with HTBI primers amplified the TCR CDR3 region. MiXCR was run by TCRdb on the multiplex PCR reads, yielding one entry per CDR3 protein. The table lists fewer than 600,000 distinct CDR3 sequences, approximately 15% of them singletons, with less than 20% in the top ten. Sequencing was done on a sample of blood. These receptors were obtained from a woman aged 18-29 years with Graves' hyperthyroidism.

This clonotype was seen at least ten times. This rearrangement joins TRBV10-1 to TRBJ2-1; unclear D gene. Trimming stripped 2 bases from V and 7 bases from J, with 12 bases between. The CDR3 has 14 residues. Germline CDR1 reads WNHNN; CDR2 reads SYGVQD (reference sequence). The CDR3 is CASSEGSATNEQFF. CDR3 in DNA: TGCGCCAGCAGTGAGGGGTCCGCCACAAATGAGCAGTTCTTC.

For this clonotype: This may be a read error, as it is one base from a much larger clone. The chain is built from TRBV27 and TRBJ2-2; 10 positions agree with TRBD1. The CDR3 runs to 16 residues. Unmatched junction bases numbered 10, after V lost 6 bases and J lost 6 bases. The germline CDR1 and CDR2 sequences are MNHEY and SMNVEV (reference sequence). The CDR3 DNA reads TGTGCCAGCAGCTACCGGACAGGGGGAGGGGCCGGGGAGCTGTTTTTT. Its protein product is CASSYRTGGGAGELFF.